A single sample gave rise to the 25 T cell receptor beta chains below, sequenced in a study of T cell responses to AZD1222 COVID-19 vaccine. Here immunoSEQ multiplex PCR was the method, and the copy in TCRdb shows in-frame clones only, minus some. The table includes around 160,000 clones, roughly nine tenths detected once. The sample was peripheral blood, taken 28 days after the second AZD1222 dose. The receptors were sampled from an adult who received the AZD1222 COVID-19 vaccine.

The chain is built from TRBV28 and TRBJ1-1; no clear D. Trimming left V 7 bases short and J 1 base short, with 22 bases between. The CDR3 length is 17 residues. CDR1 is MDHEN, CDR2 SYDVKM, per germline. The CDR3 nucleotides are TGTGCCAGCACCCTTCTGGAGAGTTCGGGGTCGAACACTGAAGCTTTCTTT. It encodes CASTLLESSGSNTEAFF.

The chain recombines TRBV30 with TRBJ1-2; D not resolved. V was cut by 5 bases and J by 2 bases, with 3 bases left in between. There are 10 residues in the CDR3. CDR1 and CDR2 from the germline V gene are GTSNPN and SVGIG (reference sequence). CDR3 sequence (DNA): TGTGCCTGGGAAAACTATGGCTACACCTTC. Amino acid sequence: CAWENYGYTF.

The chain joins TRBV5-6 to TRBJ2-7; D not resolved. Germline loops: CDR1 SGHDT, CDR2 YYEEEE. This CDR3 region has 13 residues. V lost 6 bases and J 1 base, leaving 11 bases between the germline ends. The CDR3 loop reads CASTEQGSYEQYF. DNA for the CDR3: TGTGCCAGCACCGAACAAGGATCCTACGAGCAGTACTTC. Using reference TRBV5-6 and TRBJ2-7 for the parts outside the CDR3, the full variable domain is DAGVTQSPTHLIKTRGQQVTLRCSPKSGHDTVSWYQQALGQGPQFIFQYYEEEERQRGNFPDRFSGHQFPNYSSELNVNALLLGDSALYLCASTEQGSYEQYFGPGTRLTVT.

The chain carries TRBV3-1 (or the pseudogene TRBV3-2) and TRBJ1-2; 7 nucleotides align to TRBD1. This CDR3 is built from 16 residues. V dropped 0 bases and J dropped 4; count of bases not matched to a gene: 8. The germline V gene encodes CDR1 LGHDT and CDR2 YNNKEL (reference sequence). The DNA for the CDR3 is TGTGCCAGCAGCCAAGATGTCGCAGGGGGAACCTATGGCTACACCTTC. Translated: CASSQDVAGGTYGYTF.

The CDR3 coding sequence is TGTGCCAGTAGTAGCGGATACGGGAATGAGCAGTTCTTC. It specifies CASSSGYGNEQFF. The genes are TRBV19 and TRBJ2-1; D call uncertain. CDR1 LNHDA and CDR2 SQIVND come from the germline V gene (reference sequence). The V and J ends lost 4 bases and 7 bases respectively, with 11 bases between them. This CDR3 contains 13 residues.

This sequence joins TRBV9 and TRBJ2-5; D might be TRBD1 (5 bases). The CDR3 has 13 amino acids. CDR1 and CDR2 from the germline V gene are SGDLS and YYNGEE. Trimming took 0 bases from V and 2 from J, leaving 5 bases between them. CDR3 protein: CASSVGQQETQYF. CDR3 nucleotides: TGTGCCAGCAGCGTAGGACAGCAAGAGACCCAGTACTTC.

The chain uses TRBV19 and TRBJ1-2; possibly TRBD1 for D (5 bases). V was clipped by 1 base and J by 6 bases, with 9 bases between them. The CDR3 contains 13 residues. The germline CDR1 and CDR2 sequences are LNHDA and SQIVND (reference sequence). In DNA form, the CDR3 reads TGTGCCAGTAGTATAGTGGGGGAGAATGGCTACACCTTC. Translated, it gives CASSIVGENGYTF.

This clone was counted between two and nine times. The chain joins TRBV12-5 to TRBJ1-4, with 7 positions matching TRBD1. V was pared by 5 bases and J by 8 bases, with 14 bases of the junction left unmatched. The CDR3 runs 16 residues. Germline V gives CDR1 LGHNT, CDR2 FRNRAP. In DNA form, the CDR3 reads TGTGCTAGTGGTCGTACCCCGACAGGGAAGGAAGAAAAACTGTTTTTT. This translates into CASGRTPTGKEEKLFF.

This sequence joins TRBV5-1 and TRBJ2-7; 8 bases match TRBD1. The CDR3 runs 15 residues. Per the germline V gene, CDR1 is SGHRS and CDR2 is YFSETQ. The V gene end was trimmed by 6 bases and the J gene end by 0 bases; junction bases not matched to a gene: 8. In DNA form, the CDR3 reads TGCGCCAGCACCCAGGGGGGACAGGACTCCTACGAGCAGTACTTC. This encodes CASTQGGQDSYEQYF.

The chain is built from TRBV30 and TRBJ1-2; D remains unclear. Germline CDR1 GTSNPN, CDR2 SVGIG (reference sequence). This CDR3 region has 11 residues. V lost 8 bases, J lost 8 bases, and 15 bases lay in between. CDR3 sequence reads: CAHGGHPGYTF. The CDR3 region has the DNA TGTGCCCACGGCGGCCATCCGGGCTACACCTTC.

The rearrangement joins TRBV15 to TRBJ2-7, with TRBD1 matching 8 bases. Germline lookup yields CDR1 LNHNV and CDR2 YYDKDF (reference sequence). CDR3 size: 15 residues. V lost 1 base to trimming and J lost 1 base; unmatched junction nucleotides: 3. CDR3 DNA: TGTGCCACCAGCAGAGTAGGGACAGGATCCTACGAGCAGTACTTC. Protein product: CATSRVGTGSYEQYF.

The gene calls are TRBV5-1 and TRBJ2-3; the D gene is possibly TRBD2 (6 bases). Germline V gene data show CDR1 as SGHRS and CDR2 as YFSETQ. The ends were cut back, 4 bases at V and 6 bases at J, with 18 bases in the middle. The CDR3 consists of 15 residues. The CDR3 bases are TGCGCCAGCAGCGGTGGGGGGAGTCGGTCGGATACGCAGTATTTT. Translation gives CASSGGGSRSDTQYF.

The rearrangement links TRBV6-2 or TRBV6-3 to TRBJ1-1; tentatively, D is TRBD1 (6 bases). CDR1 is MNHEY and CDR2 is SVGEGT in the germline V gene. With 5 bases removed from V and 5 bases from J, the gap between germline ends came to 12 bases. The CDR3 sequence is 13 residues long. In DNA form, the CDR3 reads TGTGCCAGCAGTCGGGGGCGAGGGACTGAAGCTTTCTTT. Residues: CASSRGRGTEAFF.

This sequence joins TRBV11-2 and TRBJ2-5; 12 bases line up with TRBD2. Germline-derived CDR1 and CDR2 are SGHAT and FQNNGV. The CDR3 extends over 15 amino acids. With 5 bases clipped from V and 4 bases from J, the junction kept 5 bases outside the gene matches. The CDR3 reads CASSPSGGAGETQYF. In DNA form, the CDR3 reads TGTGCCAGCAGCCCTAGCGGGGGGGCCGGAGAGACCCAGTACTTC. Full variable domain (missing parts from reference TRBV11-2 and TRBJ2-5): EAGVAQSPRYKIIEKRQSVAFWCNPISGHATLYWYQQILGQGPKLLIQFQNNGVVDDSQLPKDRFSAERLKGVDSTLKIQPAKLEDSAVYLCASSPSGGAGETQYFGPGTRLLVL.

This rearrangement joins TRBV18 to TRBJ1-2, with D hard to call. V was pared by 3 bases and J by 3 bases, with 17 bases between. CDR1 and CDR2 (germline): KGHSH, LQKENI. This CDR3 spans 16 amino acids. CDR3 DNA sequence: TGTGCCAGCTCACCTGAGGGTTTTAGGCCCGACTATGGCTACACCTTC. It yields the protein CASSPEGFRPDYGYTF.

The V and J genes are TRBV12-3 or TRBV12-4 and TRBJ1-5; D call uncertain. Trimming removed 1 base at V and 9 bases at J, with 4 bases between. CDR3 length equals 11 residues. The CDR3 loop is CASSLGGPQHF. CDR3 sequence (DNA): TGTGCCAGCAGTTTAGGGGGGCCCCAGCATTTT.

The chain couples TRBV23-1 to TRBJ1-3, with D possibly being TRBD1 (5 bases). TRBV23-1 is reported as an ORF; its role is uncertain. The CDR3 loop spans 14 amino acids. V shed 10 bases and J shed 4 bases, with 17 bases lying between them. The DNA for the CDR3 is TGCGCCAACAGGAGGGGAGGGGACGGAAACACCATATATTTT. Encoded protein: CANRRGGDGNTIYF.

This chain links TRBV13 with TRBJ2-4; possible D gene TRBD1, 5 bases. Trimming took off 5 bases at V and 0 bases at J, with 11 bases between the two ends. This CDR3 region has 15 residues. Germline loops: CDR1 PRHDT, CDR2 FYEKMQ (reference sequence). Here the CDR3 reads CASSPQGQAKNIQYF. The DNA for the CDR3 is TGTGCCAGCAGCCCACAAGGACAAGCCAAAAACATTCAGTACTTC.

The chain couples TRBV7-9 to TRBJ2-1, with 10 bases identical to TRBD2. CDR1 and CDR2 from the germline V gene are SEHNR and FQNEAQ (reference sequence). The CDR3 totals 16 residues. V lost 5 bases, J lost 8 bases, and 12 bases stayed unmatched. The CDR3 reads CASSNQAGGPRDEQFF. The CDR3, as DNA: TGTGCCAGCAGCAACCAAGCGGGAGGGCCTCGGGATGAGCAGTTCTTC.

The chain combines TRBV20-1 with TRBJ1-5, with D unclear. This CDR3 comprises 9 residues. Germline V lookup: CDR1 DFQATT, CDR2 SNEGSKA (reference sequence). V lost 6 bases to trimming and J lost 6 bases, with 3 bases between them. Here the CDR3 DNA reads TGCAGTGCCGGTCAGCCCCAGCATTTT. It codes for CSAGQPQHF.

CDR3 nucleotides: TGCAGCGTTGTCCGGACAGGATTTGGCTACACCTTC. This translates into CSVVRTGFGYTF. This sequence joins TRBV29-1 and TRBJ1-2; 7 bases map to TRBD1. The germline V gene encodes CDR1 SQVTM and CDR2 ANQGSEA. Trimming cost V 4 bases and J 7 bases; bases outside gene matches: 6. The CDR3 consists of 12 residues.

This clone was recorded a few times. The chain carries TRBV27 and TRBJ1-5; TRBD1 is a possible D gene (6 bases). V lost 8 bases, J lost 7 bases, and 21 bases lay in between. CDR1 and CDR2 from the germline V gene are MNHEY and SMNVEV (reference sequence). The CDR3 length is 15 residues. The CDR3 protein is CASWGGGIRGQPQHF. Written as DNA, the CDR3 is TGTGCCAGCTGGGGAGGGGGGATTCGAGGCCAGCCCCAGCATTTT.

The genes are TRBV3-1 (or the pseudogene TRBV3-2) and TRBJ1-2; 7 positions match TRBD1. Germline trimming cut 4 bases from V and 4 bases from J; bases unmatched to any gene: 3. The CDR3 is 13 amino acids. Germline V lookup: CDR1 LGHDT, CDR2 YNNKEL (reference sequence). The DNA for the CDR3 is TGTGCCAGCAGCCCGCAGGGGGGCTATGGCTACACCTTC. Amino acids: CASSPQGGYGYTF.

In this sample, this clone turned up a few times. Here the CDR3 reads CASVDREAGANVLTF. The CDR3 coding sequence is TGTGCCAGCGTGGACCGGGAGGCTGGGGCCAACGTCCTGACTTTC. The rearrangement joins TRBV2 to TRBJ2-6; 7 nucleotides match TRBD2. CDR1 is SNHLY and CDR2 is FYNNEI in the germline V gene. V dropped 8 bases and J dropped 2; count of bases not matched to a gene: 6. This CDR3 region has 15 residues.

The rearrangement uses TRBV18 and TRBJ1-5; D possibly corresponds to TRBD1 (6 bases). The CDR3 covers 15 residues. Deletions cut 2 bases from V and 5 bases from J, with 13 bases between. Germline V gene lookup returns CDR1 KGHSH and CDR2 LQKENI. The CDR3 DNA reads as TGTGCCAGCTCACCAGCCCACGGGGGGCATCAGCCCCAGCATTTT. It codes for CASSPAHGGHQPQHF. Filled out from reference TRBV18 and TRBJ1-5, the complete variable domain reads NAGVMQNPRHLVRRRGQEARLRCSPMKGHSHVYWYRQLPEEGLKFMVYLQKENIIDESGMPKERFSAEFPKEGPSILRIQQVVRGDSAAYFCASSPAHGGHQPQHFGDGTRLSIL.